These T cell receptor beta chains were read from a single sample in a study of T cells in Graves' hyperthyroidism and ophthalmopathy. Via MiXCR, TCRdb re-called the multiplex PCR reads, giving one row per CDR3 protein. The sample has more than 500,000 distinct CDR3 sequences, just over 45% seen once. Sequencing input: peripheral blood or thyroid tissue (not recorded which). These receptors originate from an adult woman with Graves' disease, either hyperthyroidism or ophthalmopathy (not recorded which). Each CDR3 is given with its conserved first and last residue. A D gene is named only where the DNA matches it firmly. A row's size may be missing; if present it is once, few, many or a size class.

d_call j_call v_call clone_size cdr3_aa cdr3_nt
TRBD1 TRBJ2-1 TRBV7-8 . CASSPPTGAVMEQFF TGTGCCAGCAGCCCTCCCACAGGGGCGGTAATGGAGCAGTTCTTC
. TRBJ1-2 TRBV9 many CASQTGDTPTADYGYTF TGTGCCAGTCAAACCGGGGACACTCCAACGGCGGACTATGGCTACACCTTC
. TRBJ1-2 TRBV7-9 . CASSQWGHEGYTF TGTGCCAGCAGCCAATGGGGCCATGAAGGCTACACCTTC
TRBD2 TRBJ2-6 TRBV7-2 many CASREAGAGGANVLTF TGTGCCAGCAGAGAAGCGGGAGCTGGTGGGGCCAACGTCCTGACTTTC
TRBD1 TRBJ1-2 TRBV11-2 . CASSLVGQSYGYTF TGTGCCAGCAGCTTAGTGGGACAGAGCTATGGCTACACCTTC
. TRBJ2-7 TRBV2 . CASSWGKGRDEQYF TGTGCCAGCAGTTGGGGGAAAGGACGGGACGAGCAGTACTTC
TRBD1 TRBJ2-3 TRBV5-1 few CASSLGGQLTDTQYF TGCGCCAGCAGCTTGGGGGGACAGCTCACAGATACGCAGTATTTT
. TRBJ1-6 TRBV7-9 once CASSQEGPPSQWSPLHF TGTGCCAGCAGCCAGGAGGGACCCCCTTCCCAATGGTCACCCCTCCACTTT
. TRBJ2-5 TRBV6-6 many CASSLAKKETQYF TGTGCCAGCAGTTTAGCGAAAAAAGAGACCCAGTACTTC
. TRBJ1-5 TRBV4-1 many CASSHRQLHSNQPQHF TGCGCCAGCAGCCACCGACAGTTACATAGCAATCAGCCCCAGCATTTT
. TRBJ1-2 TRBV5-1 many CASSLTAGIYGYTF TGCGCCAGCAGCCTAACCGCAGGGATCTATGGCTACACCTTC
. TRBJ1-1 TRBV20-1 few CSARSVGTEAFF TGCAGTGCTAGGTCCGTGGGCACTGAAGCTTTCTTT
TRBD1 TRBJ1-4 TRBV20-1 . CSATDRVDEKLFF TGCAGTGCGACGGACAGGGTCGATGAAAAACTGTTTTTT
. TRBJ1-5 TRBV7-3 . CATSVRIQGPQHF TGTGCCACCAGCGTAAGGATACAGGGGCCCCAGCATTTT
TRBD1 TRBJ1-5 TRBV24-1 few CATSDSGQGNNQPQHF TGTGCCACCAGTGACTCAGGACAGGGGAACAATCAGCCCCAGCATTTT
TRBD1 TRBJ1-1 TRBV7-2 . CASSFQRMGGTGSAFF TGTGCCAGCAGCTTTCAGCGGATGGGCGGGACAGGCTCCGCTTTCTTT
. TRBJ2-5 TRBV29-1 . CSVVLGGIGTQYF TGCAGCGTTGTTCTTGGCGGGATCGGTACCCAGTACTTC
. TRBJ2-5 TRBV6-6 many CATQVPIQETQYF TGTGCCACCCAAGTGCCCATTCAAGAGACCCAGTACTTC
TRBD1 TRBJ2-7 TRBV20-1 many CSARNHRGSYEQYF TGCAGTGCTAGAAACCACAGGGGCTCCTACGAGCAGTACTTC
. TRBJ2-7 TRBV7-9 . CASSFSDRPHEQYF TGTGCCAGCAGCTTCAGCGACAGGCCCCACGAGCAGTACTTC